This T cell receptor (beta chain) was documented in a study of OX40 agonist ivuxolimab in advanced cancers. In the study overall: From 23 to 79 years was the age range, with a mean of 60 years, and about 83% were male. Earlier anti-PD-1, anti-PD-L1 or anti-CTLA-4 therapy was permitted; about 39% had received some. Partial responses were achieved by three patients, of whom one had hepatocellular carcinoma and two had cutaneous melanoma. General study points: Among expanded peripheral T cells, antigen specificity went undetermined.

The V gene's germline CDR1 is LNHDA and CDR2 SQIVND (reference sequence). The J segment lost 7 bases and the V segment lost 4 bases, leaving 8 bases of the junction unmatched. The CDR3 totals 14 residues. Repertoires were generated with immunoSEQ multiplex PCR, while TCRdb's copy carries only in-frame clones and drops some. This sample has tens of thousands of clones; around nine tenths occur once, and the top ten carry about 0.2%. This clone has just a few counts. No antigen is known for it. The rearrangement joins TRBV19 to TRBJ2-7; 9 positions agree with TRBD1. The sequence was obtained from an adult with an advanced solid tumor such as melanoma, head and neck, liver or kidney cancer. This specimen consisted of CD4+ or CD8+ T cells sorted from blood, obtained in a trial of the OX40 agonist ivuxolimab. Here the CDR3 reads CASSTRDRASEQYF. In DNA form, the CDR3 reads TGTGCCAGTAGTACCCGGGACAGGGCGTCTGAGCAGTACTTC.